These 21 T cell receptor beta chains were sequenced from one sample in a study of T cell responses to AZD1222 COVID-19 vaccine. Generated by immunoSEQ multiplex PCR, the TCRdb table keeps only in-frame clones and is missing some. Of under 95,000 clones listed, roughly 90% were seen once; the top ten hold less than 9%. The sequencing used peripheral blood, collected 28 days after the second AZD1222 dose. The receptor source for this set is an adult who received the AZD1222 COVID-19 vaccine.

This chain joins TRBV30 and TRBJ1-1, with D perhaps TRBD1 (5 bases). The CDR3 consists of 20 residues. V lost 0 bases to trimming and J lost 0 bases, with 26 bases between them. Germline CDR1 is GTSNPN and CDR2 is SVGIG (reference sequence). The CDR3 DNA reads as TGTGCCTGGAGTGTAGCCCCCGAGGGGACCTACCATAAATTGAACACTGAAGCTTTCTTT. This codes for CAWSVAPEGTYHKLNTEAFF.

The chain links TRBV2 to TRBJ2-1; possibly TRBD1 or TRBD2 for D (5 bases each). Trimming stripped 6 bases from V and 8 bases from J, with 11 bases between. The CDR3 contains 12 residues. The germline CDR1 and CDR2 sequences are SNHLY and FYNNEI. CDR3 in amino acids: CASSPGPYEQFF. The CDR3 bases are TGTGCCAGCAGCCCGGGACCGTATGAGCAGTTCTTC. Using reference TRBV2 and TRBJ2-1 for the parts outside the CDR3, the full variable domain is EPEVTQTPSHQVTQMGQEVILRCVPISNHLYFYWYRQILGQKVEFLVSFYNNEISEKSEIFDDQFSVERPDGSNFTLKIRSTKLEDSAMYFCASSPGPYEQFFGPGTRLTVL.

The rearrangement joins TRBV24-1 to TRBJ2-1; TRBD1 matches 10 bases. Germline V gene lookup returns CDR1 KGHDR and CDR2 SFDVKD. This CDR3 contains 17 residues. J gave up 8 bases and V 5 bases, and 14 bases lay outside the gene matches. This CDR3 is CATSGGVPGQGFDEQFF. CDR3 nucleotide sequence: TGTGCCACCAGTGGCGGAGTCCCGGGACAGGGGTTCGATGAGCAGTTCTTC.

The chain links TRBV5-1 to TRBJ1-1, with 9 bases fitting TRBD1. Germline CDR1 and CDR2: SGHRS and YFSETQ. V gave up 2 bases and J gave up 3 bases; unmatched junction bases: 5. CDR3 length: 15 residues. In DNA, the CDR3 is TGCGCCAGCAGCTTCGGGGACAGGGAAGACACTGAAGCTTTCTTT. Translated: CASSFGDREDTEAFF.

CDR3 residues: CASSLPGGDTQYF. CDR3 bases: TGCGCCAGCAGCTTGCCAGGGGGCGATACGCAGTATTTT. The chain links TRBV5-1 to TRBJ2-3; 8 nucleotides line up with TRBD1. The CDR3 runs to 13 residues. In germline, CDR1 is SGHRS, CDR2 YFSETQ. After removal of 1 base from V and 6 bases from J, the junction contained 1 base not matched to a gene.

This clone was detected only once. CDR3 in amino acids: CASSFSHEQFF. DNA for the CDR3: TGTGCCAGCAGCTTTAGCCATGAGCAGTTCTTC. The chain joins TRBV7-8 to TRBJ2-1, with D unresolved. Trimming cost V 3 bases and J 8 bases, with 5 bases left between them. The CDR3 spans 11 residues. The germline V gene has CDR1 SGHVS and CDR2 FQNEAQ.

The rearrangement links TRBV18 to TRBJ2-3; D may be TRBD1 (6 bases). This CDR3 comprises 14 residues. Germline values: CDR1 KGHSH, CDR2 LQKENI. V gave up 3 bases and J gave up 5 bases, with 12 bases separating them. The CDR3: CASSPFKGEDTQYF. In DNA, the CDR3 is TGTGCCAGCTCACCGTTTAAGGGGGAAGATACGCAGTATTTT. Complete variable domain (other parts from reference TRBV18 and TRBJ2-3): NAGVMQNPRHLVRRRGQEARLRCSPMKGHSHVYWYRQLPEEGLKFMVYLQKENIIDESGMPKERFSAEFPKEGPSILRIQQVVRGDSAAYFCASSPFKGEDTQYFGPGTRLTVL.

CDR3 residues: CASSFKTGGGYTF. The CDR3 bases are TGTGCCAGCAGCTTCAAGACCGGCGGGGGCTACACCTTC. The chain is built from TRBV3-1 (or the pseudogene TRBV3-2) and TRBJ1-2; D not resolved. Germline lookup yields CDR1 LGHDT and CDR2 YNNKEL (reference sequence). V lost 5 bases to trimming and J lost 8 bases, with 15 bases between them. The CDR3 runs to 13 residues.

The V gene is TRBV28, the J gene TRBJ1-1; D perhaps matches TRBD1 (5 bases). V lost 8 bases and J 4 bases, leaving 23 bases between the germline ends. This CDR3 has 16 residues. Germline values: CDR1 MDHEN, CDR2 SYDVKM. The chain's CDR3 is CASLPRETVWGTEAFF. CDR3 in DNA: TGTGCCAGCCTACCCCGCGAGACAGTTTGGGGCACTGAAGCTTTCTTT.

V gene TRBV19 combines with J gene TRBJ2-5; D is perhaps TRBD1 (6 bases). The V end was cut by 5 bases, the J end by 5 bases, with 12 bases between. CDR1 is LNHDA and CDR2 is SQIVND in the germline V gene (reference sequence). CDR3 length: 13 amino acids. The CDR3: CASSPRTVETQYF. Written as DNA, the CDR3 is TGTGCCAGTAGTCCCAGGACAGTCGAGACCCAGTACTTC. The whole variable domain, filled in from reference TRBV19 and TRBJ2-5, reads DGGITQSPKYLFRKEGQNVTLSCEQNLNHDAMYWYRQDPGQGLRLIYYSQIVNDFQKGDIAEGYSVSREKKESFPLTVTSAQKNPTAFYLCASSPRTVETQYFGPGTRLLVL.

This chain uses TRBV2 with TRBJ2-7; perhaps TRBD2 as D (7 bases). Trimming took off 6 bases at V and 5 bases at J, with 23 bases between the two ends. CDR1 is SNHLY, CDR2 FYNNEI, per germline. This CDR3 has 16 amino acids. CDR3 nucleotides: TGTGCCAGCAGCTCACAGGGATCGGGAGGAGTACACGAGCAGTACTTC. Translated: CASSSQGSGGVHEQYF.

This CDR3 is CASSIRGQPQYF. CDR3 nucleotides: TGTGCCAGTAGTATTAGGGGTCAGCCCCAGTACTTC. This chain links TRBV19 with TRBJ2-5; the D gene is possibly TRBD1 (5 bases). Germline V gene data show CDR1 as LNHDA and CDR2 as SQIVND (reference sequence). This CDR3 contains 12 residues. Trimming took off 3 bases at V and 9 bases at J, with 11 bases between the two ends.

The genes are TRBV5-8 and TRBJ2-5; tentative D call: TRBD2 (5 bases). Trimming took off 4 bases at V and 2 bases at J, with 24 bases between the two ends. Germline lookup yields CDR1 SGHTS and CDR2 YDEGEE. The CDR3 consists of 18 residues. The CDR3 DNA is TGTGCCAGCAGCCCGAGACTGGGTCCAATTTCGGGGCAAGAGACCCAGTACTTC. This gives the protein CASSPRLGPISGQETQYF.

The chain joins TRBV2 to TRBJ2-5; 7 nucleotides match TRBD1. Per the germline V gene, CDR1 is SNHLY and CDR2 is FYNNEI. Trimming at V came to 8 bases and at J to 2 bases, leaving 8 bases not matched to a gene. The CDR3 has 14 amino acids. CDR3 DNA: TGTGCCAGCCTAAGGGACAGCCCGCAAGAGACCCAGTACTTC. This encodes CASLRDSPQETQYF.

This clone was observed a single time. The rearrangement uses TRBV25-1 and TRBJ1-1; no clear D. Per the germline V gene, CDR1 is MGHDK and CDR2 is SYGVNS. This CDR3 region has 17 residues. The V and J ends lost 2 bases and 1 base respectively, with 17 bases between them. CDR3 sequence reads: CASSERTRRASNTEAFF. The CDR3 nucleotides are TGTGCCAGCAGTGAACGCACCCGGCGTGCTTCGAACACTGAAGCTTTCTTT.

The chain joins TRBV27 to TRBJ2-3; no clear D. The CDR3 sequence is 15 residues long. Per germline, CDR1 MNHEY and CDR2 SMNVEV (reference sequence). V shed 3 bases and J shed 5 bases, with 15 bases lying between them. In nucleotides, the CDR3 is TGTGCCAGCAGTTTCCGGCAGGCTTTAGTAGATACGCAGTATTTT. Its translation is CASSFRQALVDTQYF.

The chain employs TRBV14 and TRBJ2-3; D is undetermined. This CDR3 spans 14 amino acids. The germline V gene encodes CDR1 SGHDN and CDR2 FVKESK. The ends were cut back, 2 bases at V and 2 bases at J, with 8 bases in the middle. CDR3 DNA: TGTGCCAGCAGCCAATACGTCGCCACAGATACGCAGTATTTT. Translating gives CASSQYVATDTQYF.

This sequence joins TRBV5-1 and TRBJ2-1; maybe TRBD2 (6 bases). This CDR3 region has 16 residues. Germline-derived CDR1 and CDR2 are SGHRS and YFSETQ. The ends were cut back, 4 bases at V and 3 bases at J, with 17 bases in the middle. The CDR3 sequence: CASSPPTSSVYNEQFF. DNA for the CDR3: TGCGCCAGCAGCCCGCCAACTAGCTCCGTCTACAATGAGCAGTTCTTC. Drawing the rest from reference TRBV5-1 and TRBJ2-1, the complete variable domain is KAGVTQTPRYLIKTRGQQVTLSCSPISGHRSVSWYQQTPGQGLQFLFEYFSETQRNKGNFPGRFSGRQFSNSRSEMNVSTLELGDSALYLCASSPPTSSVYNEQFFGPGTRLTVL.

The chain has TRBV7-6 and TRBJ1-3; perhaps TRBD1 as D (5 bases). The germline gives CDR1 SGHVS, CDR2 FNYEAQ. V lost 4 bases and J lost 4, with 14 bases in between. CDR3 length equals 15 residues. CDR3 DNA: TGTGCCAGCAGCTCAATAGGGGAGGTCGGAAACACCATATATTTT. It encodes CASSSIGEVGNTIYF.

This chain uses TRBV30 with TRBJ1-6, with D unresolved. V lost 4 bases to trimming and J lost 4 bases, with 11 bases between them. The CDR3 runs 14 residues. The germline CDR1 and CDR2 sequences are GTSNPN and SVGIG (reference sequence). The CDR3 loop reads CAWTAFFYNSPLHF. In DNA, the CDR3 is TGTGCCTGGACGGCTTTTTTTTATAATTCACCCCTCCACTTT.

The chain combines TRBV15 with TRBJ2-7; maybe TRBD2 (6 bases). Per the germline V gene, CDR1 is LNHNV and CDR2 is YYDKDF (reference sequence). With 5 bases removed from V and 6 bases from J, the gap between germline ends came to 17 bases. CDR3 length equals 14 residues. Here the CDR3 reads CATSLRTIGGEQYF. The CDR3 region has the DNA TGTGCCACCAGCCTCCGGACTATCGGGGGCGAGCAGTACTTC.